The present TCR beta chain was sequenced within a study of T cell repertoires in cytomegalovirus infection (dated by TCRdb to between 2018 and 2020). Study-level background: Donor HLA type was relevant to the analysis, because carriage of CMV infection together with the matching HLA type was indicated by public TCR beta signatures.

The CDR1 and CDR2 encoded by the germline V gene are MNHEY and SVGEGT. The CDR3, from cysteine to phenylalanine, totals 12 residues. Solely the CDR3 DNA is kept, with 36 bases framed from the first base. Overall results and qualifications from the work: Carriers of CMV infection plus the relevant HLA type were discriminated by the cumulative frequency of public TCR beta family members in the study cohort and in an independent roughly 320-donor cohort. The ex vivo response was dominated by HLA-C-restricted CMV-specific TCR beta clonotypes, which also provided the single most frequent clonotype in two of eight donors.

Details on this clonotype: Its binding antigen is unknown. Base-call qualities are not available, and no considerably larger clone is one nucleotide away.

The sample was run on an Illumina HiSeq 1500. TCRdb took the public reads, trimmed them with fastp at Q25, ran MiXCR for clone calling and kept in-frame beta chains. Rows matching on CDR3 protein sequence are summarized as one entry with the most common DNA and genes. The table for this sample lists approximately 630,000 distinct CDR3 sequences; about 24% of them were counted only once. The top ten clones comprise under 8.5% of the sample. The receptor comes from a human donor in good health (CMV status not recorded). Some clones in this sample may be carry-over from other donors' samples. The specimen sequenced was CD8+ T cells from PBMCs. This sequence uses TRBV6-2 or TRBV6-3 and TRBJ2-1; a confident D gene designation cannot be given. The DNA is TGTTCCGGAGCGAGCTCCTACAATGAGCAGTTCTTC. It is translated as CSGASSYNEQFF.